The 2 T cell receptor beta chains given below trace back to one sample, sequenced in a study of cytomegalovirus exposure and HLA in healthy donors. Primers included in the PCR were 60 Vbeta and 13 Jbeta primers. Here immunoSEQ multiplex PCR was the method, and the copy in TCRdb shows in-frame clones only, minus some. The table lists about 160,000 clones, roughly 72% of them singletons. The sample consisted of PBMCs. The receptors shown here come from a man aged 35 to 55 in good health and CMV-seropositive.

This clone was counted a few times. The V call is TRBV7-9, the J call TRBJ2-2, with D maybe TRBD1 (6 bases). CDR1 is SEHNR and CDR2 is FQNEAQ in the germline V gene (reference sequence). The CDR3 extends over 14 amino acids. With 5 bases removed from V and 4 bases from J, the gap between germline ends came to 11 bases. CDR3 residues: CASSERTATGELFF. The CDR3 DNA reads as TGTGCCAGCAGCGAAAGGACAGCCACCGGGGAGCTGTTTTTT.

The chain has TRBV5-1 and TRBJ2-1; 7 bases are shared with TRBD1. Germline V gene lookup returns CDR1 SGHRS and CDR2 YFSETQ. The length of the CDR3 is 18 residues. V lost 1 base and J lost 0; bases outside the gene matches: 10. Written as DNA, the CDR3 is TGCGCCAGCAGCTTGACAACGGGACAGCGGAGCTCCTACAATGAGCAGTTCTTC. This sequence encodes CASSLTTGQRSSYNEQFF.